The clone carrying this T cell receptor beta chain has a handful of counts. Its antigen is unidentified. The sample comes from a study of post-analysis software for immune sequencing data. Points from the study as a whole: About 5 TRBV segments (TRBV5-6, TRBV5-1 and TRBV20-1 among them) occurred more frequently in patients than in controls.

The authors incorporated unique molecular identifiers into the TCR beta cDNA libraries. TCRdb re-derived calls from the PCR reads in MiXCR, one entry per CDR3 protein. The sample records 700,000 to 800,000 distinct CDR3 sequences, 25% to 30% being singletons. The CDR3 is made up of 14 amino acids. V was pared by 6 bases and J by 4 bases, with 6 bases of the junction left unmatched. From germline, CDR1 is DFQATT and CDR2 SNEGSKA (reference sequence). This sequence was found in a girl between 5 and 17 years old with multiple sclerosis. The chain has TRBV20-1 and TRBJ1-5, with 10 bases matching TRBD1. The source material was blood. The CDR3 region is CSATGTGENQPQHF. The CDR3 nucleotides read TGCAGTGCCACAGGGACAGGGGAAAATCAGCCCCAGCATTTT.